Presented here are 28 T cell receptor beta chains from one specimen sequenced in a study of CD8+ T cells in alopecia areata. Noted treatment: oral pan-JAK inhibitor, 5-10 mg twice daily. Extraction and reverse transcription of RNA yielded cDNA as the sequencing template. TCRdb's table, derived via immunoSEQ multiplex PCR, lists solely in-frame clones and lacks some. The sample has about 210,000 clones; around 65% are singletons. The starting material was CD4+ T cells sorted from blood, obtained at week 44, from a patient treated with tofacitinib. The receptor source for this set is a human donor with alopecia areata.

V is TRBV5-1 and J is TRBJ1-6; D remains ambiguous. CDR1 and CDR2 from the germline V gene are SGHRS and YFSETQ. CDR3 length equals 15 residues. V lost 1 base to trimming and J lost 9 bases, with 14 bases between them. The CDR3 sequence: CASSLNTERGSPLHF. The CDR3 nucleotides read TGCGCCAGCAGCTTGAATACGGAACGAGGTTCACCCCTCCACTTT.

The chain links TRBV29-1 to TRBJ1-1, with TRBD1 identical over 7 bases. The CDR3 spans 12 residues. V lost 7 bases and J lost 1; bases outside the gene matches: 3. The V gene's germline CDR1 is SQVTM and CDR2 ANQGSEA. CDR3 sequence reads: CSAGQENTEAFF. The CDR3 DNA is TGCAGCGCCGGACAGGAGAACACTGAAGCTTTCTTT.

The genes are TRBV25-1 and TRBJ2-1; possible D gene TRBD1, 6 bases. Germline CDR1 and CDR2: MGHDK and SYGVNS. Trimming left V 6 bases short and J 6 bases short, with 21 bases between. The CDR3 runs to 16 residues. The CDR3 loop is CASSSPGTSMGNEQFF. CDR3 nucleotide sequence: TGTGCCAGCAGCAGCCCCGGGACATCCATGGGCAATGAGCAGTTCTTC.

V and J are TRBV9 and TRBJ1-2; TRBD1 matches at 7 bases. The CDR3 loop spans 14 amino acids. Trimming removed 2 bases from V and 6 bases from J; junction bases left unmatched: 7. Germline lookup yields CDR1 SGDLS and CDR2 YYNGEE. CDR3 coding DNA: TGTGCCAGCAGCGTGGCAGGGGGTTTGGATGGCTACACCTTC. Protein sequence: CASSVAGGLDGYTF.

This chain links TRBV29-1 with TRBJ2-7; TRBD1 matches at 8 bases. This CDR3 spans 14 amino acids. Trimming at V came to 6 bases and at J to 0 bases, leaving 7 bases not matched to a gene. Looked up from germline, CDR1 is SQVTM and CDR2 is ANQGSEA. Here the CDR3 reads CSVTGQVSSYEQYF. For the CDR3, the DNA is TGCAGCGTAACGGGACAGGTGAGCTCCTACGAGCAGTACTTC.

This chain uses TRBV4-2 with TRBJ2-5; the D is unclear. CDR1 LGHNA and CDR2 YNFKEQ come from the germline V gene. The CDR3 spans 13 residues. Trimming left V 0 bases short and J 4 bases short, with 6 bases between. DNA for the CDR3: TGTGCCAGCAGCCAAGAGGCTGGAGAGACCCAGTACTTC. This encodes CASSQEAGETQYF.

V is TRBV30 and J is TRBJ2-3; a possible D gene is TRBD1 (6 bases). Trimming took 0 bases from V and 0 from J, leaving 10 bases between them. This CDR3 comprises 15 residues. Looked up from germline, CDR1 is GTSNPN and CDR2 is SVGIG (reference sequence). This chain's CDR3 is CAWSVKGGSTDTQYF. The CDR3 nucleotides are TGTGCCTGGAGTGTGAAAGGGGGTAGCACAGATACGCAGTATTTT.

The chain joins TRBV27 to TRBJ2-1; TRBD1 matches at 10 bases. There are 15 residues in the CDR3. Looked up from germline, CDR1 is MNHEY and CDR2 is SMNVEV (reference sequence). V was pared by 3 bases and J by 6 bases, with 5 bases of the junction left unmatched. Written as DNA, the CDR3 is TGTGCCAGCAGTTTCGACAGGGGGCCGATCAATGAGCAGTTCTTC. Its protein product is CASSFDRGPINEQFF.

This clone was recorded once. V usage is TRBV15 and J usage is TRBJ1-1, with a possible D match to TRBD1 (5 bases). The germline V gene encodes CDR1 LNHNV and CDR2 YYDKDF (reference sequence). This CDR3 spans 17 amino acids. Trimming stripped 0 bases from V and 0 bases from J, with 14 bases between. CDR3: CATSREGRRSLNTEAFF. CDR3 DNA: TGTGCCACCAGCAGAGAGGGACGCAGATCGTTGAACACTGAAGCTTTCTTT.

This sequence joins TRBV2 and TRBJ2-7; TRBD1 matches at 9 bases. Germline CDR1 and CDR2: SNHLY and FYNNEI. V trimming: 7 bases; J trimming: 6 bases; junction bases outside the gene matches: 7. The CDR3 has 13 amino acids. CDR3 sequence reads: CASIPETGGEQYF. In DNA form, the CDR3 reads TGTGCCAGCATTCCCGAGACAGGGGGCGAGCAGTACTTC. Looking up the rest from reference TRBV2 and TRBJ2-7 gives the full variable domain: EPEVTQTPSHQVTQMGQEVILRCVPISNHLYFYWYRQILGQKVEFLVSFYNNEISEKSEIFDDQFSVERPDGSNFTLKIRSTKLEDSAMYFCASIPETGGEQYFGPGTRLTVT.

V and J are TRBV10-3 and TRBJ1-2; no clear D gene. The germline V and J ends were trimmed by 4 bases and 6 bases, with 6 bases remaining between them. Germline CDR1 ENHRY, CDR2 SYGVKD. CDR3 size: 11 residues. The CDR3 loop reads CAISVEHGYTF. The CDR3 region has the DNA TGTGCCATCAGTGTAGAGCATGGCTACACCTTC.

This CDR3 is CSGQGTNTEAFF. The CDR3, as DNA: TGCAGCGGTCAGGGGACGAACACTGAAGCTTTCTTT. The chain couples TRBV29-1 to TRBJ1-1, with a weak D call TRBD1 (6 bases). The CDR3 extends over 12 amino acids. Germline CDR1 SQVTM, CDR2 ANQGSEA. Trimming stripped 7 bases from V and 1 base from J, with 10 bases between.

The CDR3 sequence is CSVLSPEAFF. The CDR3 DNA is TGCAGCGTCCTATCCCCTGAAGCTTTCTTT. The chain combines TRBV29-1 with TRBJ1-1, with D unclear. Germline V lookup: CDR1 SQVTM, CDR2 ANQGSEA. With 6 bases removed from V and 6 bases from J, the gap between germline ends came to 8 bases. This CDR3 has 10 residues.

This clone has only a few counts. CDR3 nucleotides: TGCGCCAGCAGCCAATTGGGACCGAGAGATGGCTACACCTTC. Its translation is CASSQLGPRDGYTF. This chain links TRBV4-1 with TRBJ1-2; perhaps TRBD1 as D (5 bases). Germline V gives CDR1 MGHRA, CDR2 YSYEKL. Trimming removed 2 bases from V and 6 bases from J, with 13 bases in between. The CDR3 has 14 residues.

This clone was recorded a few times. Mismatch with germline at one junction end may stem from a read error. V is TRBV29-1 and J is TRBJ2-7, with D perhaps matching TRBD1 (6 bases). Germline-derived CDR1 and CDR2 are SQVTM and ANQGSEA. This CDR3 is 12 amino acids long. CDR3 region: CSVQGHSYGQYF. In DNA, the CDR3 is TGCAGCGTTCAGGGGCATTCCTACGGGCAGTACTTC.

This clone was counted a few times. The V gene is TRBV7-2, the J gene TRBJ2-5; D ambiguous. The CDR3 loop spans 14 amino acids. Germline values: CDR1 SGHTA, CDR2 FQGNSA. With 4 bases removed from V and 5 bases from J, the gap between germline ends came to 14 bases. CDR3 bases: TGTGCCAGCAGCTGGCCCCGGTTCGAGGAGACCCAGTACTTC. Translated, it gives CASSWPRFEETQYF.

This clone was picked up one time. The J gene is TRBJ1-2, the V gene TRBV25-1; D unresolved. Germline V gene sequence: CDR1 MGHDK, CDR2 SYGVNS. CDR3 length: 12 amino acids. V shed 5 bases and J shed 1 base, with 5 bases lying between them. CDR3 residues: CASSNDNYGYTF. DNA for the CDR3: TGTGCCAGCAGTAATGATAACTATGGCTACACCTTC.

The chain is built from TRBV29-1 and TRBJ2-2; TRBD1 is a possible D gene (5 bases). V gave up 4 bases and J gave up 5 bases, with 14 bases separating them. Germline assignment: CDR1 SQVTM and CDR2 ANQGSEA. The CDR3 totals 14 residues. CDR3 sequence reads: CSVVTGAVTGELFF. CDR3 coding DNA: TGCAGCGTTGTAACAGGAGCTGTTACCGGGGAGCTGTTTTTT.

The chain recombines TRBV12-5 with TRBJ1-1; D uncertain. Trimming removed 2 bases at V and 6 bases at J, with 7 bases between. Per germline, CDR1 LGHNT and CDR2 FRNRAP. The CDR3 sequence is 12 residues long. As DNA, the CDR3 is TGTGCTAGTGGTTTGACGCGGGCTGAAGCTTTCTTT. Its protein is CASGLTRAEAFF. The whole variable domain, filled in from reference TRBV12-5 and TRBJ1-1, reads DARVTQTPRHKVTEMGQEVTMRCQPILGHNTVFWYRQTMMQGLELLAYFRNRAPLDDSGMPKDRFSAEMPDATLATLKIQPSEPRDSAVYFCASGLTRAEAFFGQGTRLTVV.

The CDR3 DNA reads as TGTGCCACCGGGACAGGGAACACCGGGGAGCTGTTTTTT. Amino acids: CATGTGNTGELFF. The chain is built from TRBV6-5 and TRBJ2-2; 8 bases are shared with TRBD1. V gave up 10 bases and J gave up 1 base; unmatched junction bases: 2. Germline loops: CDR1 MNHEY, CDR2 SVGAGI. This CDR3 contains 13 residues.

The rearrangement uses TRBV7-8 and TRBJ1-1; D gene uncertain. In germline, CDR1 is SGHVS, CDR2 FQNEAQ. V gave up 0 bases and J gave up 5 bases, with 13 bases separating them. The CDR3 consists of 15 residues. CDR3: CASSLASGRDTEAFF. As DNA, the CDR3 is TGTGCCAGCAGCTTAGCGTCGGGAAGGGATACTGAAGCTTTCTTT.

The chain joins TRBV30 to TRBJ1-1, with a possible D match to TRBD1 (5 bases). Germline V gene data show CDR1 as GTSNPN and CDR2 as SVGIG (reference sequence). The germline V and J ends were trimmed by 0 bases and 1 base, with 15 bases remaining between them. The CDR3 length is 16 residues. The CDR3 nucleotides read TGTGCCTGGAGTGTCAGGGACCGACTCCCGAACACTGAAGCTTTCTTT. This encodes CAWSVRDRLPNTEAFF. Looking up the rest from reference TRBV30 and TRBJ1-1 gives the full variable domain: SQTIHQWPATLVQPVGSPLSLECTVEGTSNPNLYWYRQAAGRGLQLLFYSVGIGQISSEVPQNLSASRPQDRQFILSSKKLLLSDSGFYLCAWSVRDRLPNTEAFFGQGTRLTVV.

This chain joins TRBV7-9 and TRBJ1-2; possibly TRBD1 for D (5 bases). Trimming pared 0 bases from V and 0 bases from J, leaving 17 bases between. The CDR3 has 18 residues. Germline V gene data show CDR1 as SEHNR and CDR2 as FQNEAQ (reference sequence). CDR3 sequence reads: CASSLAPAVAGPNYGYTF. In DNA, the CDR3 is TGTGCCAGCAGCTTAGCCCCCGCGGTGGCAGGGCCTAACTATGGCTACACCTTC.

The genes are TRBV29-1 and TRBJ2-5, with 13 bases matching TRBD2. The CDR3 extends over 15 amino acids. V trimming: 6 bases; J trimming: 2 bases; junction bases outside the gene matches: 6. Per the germline V gene, CDR1 is SQVTM and CDR2 is ANQGSEA. The CDR3 DNA sequence: TGCAGCGTCCGACTAGCGGGGGGCTCTCAAGAGACCCAGTACTTC. As protein: CSVRLAGGSQETQYF. The entire variable domain, with the rest obtained from reference TRBV29-1 and TRBJ2-5, is as follows: SAVISQKPSRDICQRGTSLTIQCQVDSQVTMMFWYRQQPGQSLTLIATANQGSEATYESGFVIDKFPISRPNLTFSTLTVSNMSPEDSSIYLCSVRLAGGSQETQYFGPGTRLLVL.

A few counts support this clone. The rearrangement joins TRBV11-3 to TRBJ2-3; D not resolved. This CDR3 has 14 residues. Germline CDR1 is SGHNT and CDR2 is YENEEA. With 1 base removed from V and 6 bases from J, the gap between germline ends came to 11 bases. The CDR3 DNA reads as TGTGCCAGCAGCTTAGCAACCTCGGCCGATACGCAGTATTTT. It specifies CASSLATSADTQYF.

This sequence joins TRBV30 and TRBJ1-5, with 8 bases identical to TRBD1. V trimming: 2 bases; J trimming: 10 bases; junction bases outside the gene matches: 7. This CDR3 is built from 13 residues. The germline CDR1 and CDR2 sequences are GTSNPN and SVGIG (reference sequence). This CDR3 reads CAWSQDRDGPQHF. The CDR3 nucleotides read TGTGCCTGGAGTCAGGACAGGGATGGACCCCAGCATTTT.

The V gene is TRBV5-1, the J gene TRBJ2-3, with 12 bases aligning to TRBD1. V lost 6 bases, J lost 5 bases, and 7 bases stayed unmatched. The CDR3 is 15 residues long. The germline V gene has CDR1 SGHRS and CDR2 YFSETQ. CDR3: CASTPGQGARDTQYF. In DNA form, the CDR3 reads TGCGCCAGCACTCCGGGACAGGGGGCAAGAGATACGCAGTATTTT.

The V call is TRBV7-2, the J call TRBJ2-3, with 8 nucleotides matching TRBD2. The CDR3 covers 14 residues. In germline, CDR1 is SGHTA, CDR2 FQGNSA. Germline trimming cut 0 bases from V and 6 bases from J; bases unmatched to any gene: 2. The CDR3 DNA sequence: TGTGCCAGCAGCTTAGCCGGGGGGGCGGATACGCAGTATTTT. It is translated as CASSLAGGADTQYF. Full variable domain (rest looked up from reference TRBV7-2 and TRBJ2-3): GAGVSQSPSNKVTEKGKDVELRCDPISGHTALYWYRQSLGQGLEFLIYFQGNSAPDKSGLPSDRFSAERTGGSVSTLTIQRTQQEDSAVYLCASSLAGGADTQYFGPGTRLTVL.